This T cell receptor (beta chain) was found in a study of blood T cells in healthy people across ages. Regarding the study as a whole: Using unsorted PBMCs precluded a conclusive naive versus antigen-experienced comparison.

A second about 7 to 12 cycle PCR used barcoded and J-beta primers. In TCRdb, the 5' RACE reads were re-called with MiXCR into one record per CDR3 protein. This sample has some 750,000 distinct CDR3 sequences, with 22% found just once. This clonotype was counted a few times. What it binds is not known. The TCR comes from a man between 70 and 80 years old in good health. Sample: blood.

The DNA of the CDR3 is TGCAGTGCTAGTAAAAGCGGGGGGCGTAGCTCCTACAATGAGCAGTTCTTC. Protein: CSASKSGGRSSYNEQFF. V and J are TRBV20-1 and TRBJ2-1, with 9 bases identical to TRBD2. Unmatched junction bases numbered 9, after V lost 3 bases and J lost 0 bases. The CDR3 spans 17 residues. Per the germline V gene, CDR1 is DFQATT and CDR2 is SNEGSKA (reference sequence).